Listed below are T cell receptor beta chains from one sample, sequenced in a study of OX40 agonist ivuxolimab in advanced cancers. Assay used: immunoSEQ multiplex PCR; TCRdb lists only in-frame clones, some missing. In the table there are some 77,000 clones, approximately 92% of which are singletons. This material consisted of CD4+ or CD8+ T cells sorted from blood, taken in a trial of the OX40 agonist ivuxolimab. Source of these receptors: an adult with an advanced solid tumor such as melanoma, head and neck, liver or kidney cancer. The CDR3 runs from the conserved cysteine through the conserved F or W. D genes are given only for firm matches. For some rows the clone size is stated as once, few or many, or as a class when expanded; others skip it.

v_gene	j_gene	d_gene	abundance	CDR3aa	CDR3nt
TRBV28	TRBJ2-1	NA	once	CASSPRFEASYNEQFF	TGTGCCAGCAGTCCGCGTTTTGAAGCTTCCTACAATGAGCAGTTCTTC
TRBV28	TRBJ2-7	TRBD2	NA	CVSGRAHEQYF	TGTGTTAGCGGGAGGGCCCACGAGCAGTACTTC
TRBV27	TRBJ2-1	TRBD2	NA	CASSPSGAYNEQFF	TGTGCCAGCAGCCCAAGCGGGGCCTACAATGAGCAGTTCTTC
TRBV28	TRBJ2-5	NA	NA	CASSLFSGMGAETQYF	TGTGCCAGCAGTTTATTTTCAGGGATGGGTGCGGAGACCCAGTACTTC
TRBV2	TRBJ2-5	NA	NA	CASSTSRWETQYF	TGTGCCAGCAGTACTAGTCGGTGGGAGACCCAGTACTTC
TRBV7-9	TRBJ1-2	NA	NA	CASSPQRTDDLYGYTF	TGTGCCAGCAGCCCCCAAAGGACAGACGACCTCTATGGCTACACCTTC
TRBV18	TRBJ1-1	NA	NA	CASSPREAGDQTEAFF	TGTGCCAGCTCACCTCGGGAGGCTGGGGACCAAACTGAAGCTTTCTTT
TRBV18	TRBJ1-6	TRBD1	NA	CASSQTTGTGNSPLHF	TGTGCCAGCTCACAAACAACCGGGACAGGGAATTCACCCCTCCACTTT
TRBV7-3	TRBJ2-1	NA	NA	CASSLGLASYNEQFF	TGTGCCAGCAGCTTAGGTCTGGCTTCCTACAATGAGCAGTTCTTC
TRBV7-4	TRBJ1-5	NA	NA	CASSLDPGNQPQHF	TGTGCCAGCAGCTTAGATCCGGGCAATCAGCCCCAGCATTTT
TRBV7-2	TRBJ1-1	TRBD1	NA	CASSLEGTVF	TGTGCCAGCAGCTTAGAAGGGACAGTATTT
TRBV10-3	TRBJ2-3	TRBD1	NA	CAISAGTGFMHTQYF	TGTGCCATCAGCGCCGGGACAGGGTTTATGCATACGCAGTATTTT
TRBV5-1	TRBJ2-3	NA	NA	CASSIGGATDTQYF	TGCGCCAGCAGCATCGGGGGTGCCACAGATACGCAGTATTTT
TRBV5-1	TRBJ2-3	TRBD2	NA	CASSGAGSTDTQYF	TGCGCCAGCAGCGGAGCGGGAAGCACAGATACGCAGTATTTT
TRBV5-5	TRBJ2-6	NA	NA	CASSDTGNAGANVLTF	TGTGCCAGCAGCGATACAGGGAATGCGGGGGCCAACGTCCTGACTTTC
TRBV19	TRBJ2-7	NA	NA	CATSFGNSYEQYF	TGTGCCACCTCCTTTGGCAACTCCTACGAGCAGTACTTC